Listed below are T cell receptor beta chains from one sample, sequenced in a study of OX40 agonist ivuxolimab in advanced cancers. Libraries were prepared by immunoSEQ multiplex PCR; TCRdb keeps only in-frame clonotypes and omits some of them. The sample yields 90,000 to 100,000 clones, approximately 86% seen once. Here the sequenced sample was CD4+ or CD8+ T cells sorted from blood, taken in a trial of the OX40 agonist ivuxolimab. Receptors were obtained from an adult with an advanced solid tumor such as melanoma, head and neck, liver or kidney cancer. CDR3s include the opening cysteine and the closing phenylalanine or tryptophan. Fields, in order: D gene, J gene, clone size, V gene, CDR3 protein, CDR3 DNA. A D gene is named only where the DNA matches it firmly. Only some rows state a clone size, as once, few, many or a class for expanded clones.

D gene: -; J gene: TRBJ1-2; clone size: once; V gene: TRBV4-2; CDR3 protein: CASSQESTGKLSYTF; CDR3 DNA: TGTGCCAGCAGCCAAGAATCCACAGGCAAGCTCTCCTACACCTTC
D gene: TRBD1; J gene: TRBJ1-2; clone size: -; V gene: TRBV6-5; CDR3 protein: CASCQGAANYGYTF; CDR3 DNA: TGTGCCAGTTGCCAGGGGGCGGCTAACTATGGCTACACCTTC
D gene: -; J gene: TRBJ2-7; clone size: -; V gene: TRBV10-2; CDR3 protein: CASSEGGLSEQYF; CDR3 DNA: TGCGCCAGCAGTGAGGGGGGGCTGAGCGAGCAGTACTTC
D gene: -; J gene: TRBJ2-3; clone size: -; V gene: TRBV28; CDR3 protein: CASSVTDTQYF; CDR3 DNA: TGTGCCAGCAGTGTTACAGATACGCAGTATTTT
D gene: -; J gene: TRBJ1-4; clone size: -; V gene: TRBV30; CDR3 protein: CAWNQGGPNEKLFF; CDR3 DNA: TGTGCCTGGAACCAGGGAGGGCCTAATGAAAAACTGTTTTTT
D gene: -; J gene: TRBJ2-1; clone size: -; V gene: TRBV5-4; CDR3 protein: CASSLGGSGSYNEQFF; CDR3 DNA: TGTGCCAGCAGCTTGGGTGGGAGTGGGTCCTACAATGAGCAGTTCTTC
D gene: -; J gene: TRBJ1-5; clone size: once; V gene: TRBV7-9; CDR3 protein: CASRRGENQPQHF; CDR3 DNA: TGTGCCAGTCGGCGGGGAGAAAATCAGCCCCAGCATTTT
D gene: TRBD1; J gene: TRBJ1-1; clone size: -; V gene: TRBV29-1; CDR3 protein: CSFYRGGTEAFF; CDR3 DNA: TGCAGCTTCTACAGGGGGGGGACTGAAGCTTTCTTT
D gene: TRBD1; J gene: TRBJ2-2; clone size: -; V gene: TRBV6-5; CDR3 protein: CASRRQGNTGELFF; CDR3 DNA: TGTGCCAGCAGACGACAGGGAAACACCGGGGAGCTGTTTTTT
D gene: TRBD2; J gene: TRBJ2-1; clone size: -; V gene: TRBV6-1; CDR3 protein: CASSVPPQAGGTNEQFF; CDR3 DNA: TGTGCCAGCAGTGTCCCACCTCAAGCGGGAGGTACCAATGAGCAGTTCTTC
D gene: -; J gene: TRBJ2-2; clone size: -; V gene: TRBV4-3; CDR3 protein: CASSQEPLGRATNTGELFF; CDR3 DNA: TGCGCCAGCAGCCAAGAACCCCTCGGCAGAGCGACGAACACCGGGGAGCTGTTTTTT
D gene: TRBD2; J gene: TRBJ2-2; clone size: -; V gene: TRBV7-2; CDR3 protein: CASTRGGAGSGELFF; CDR3 DNA: TGTGCCAGCACCCGCGGGGGGGCGGGGAGCGGGGAGCTGTTTTTT
D gene: -; J gene: TRBJ2-3; clone size: -; V gene: TRBV6-4; CDR3 protein: CASRAGGSTDTQYF; CDR3 DNA: TGTGCCAGCAGAGCCGGGGGCAGCACAGATACGCAGTATTTT
D gene: -; J gene: TRBJ1-1; clone size: -; V gene: TRBV5-1; CDR3 protein: CASLRDSVYTEAFF; CDR3 DNA: TGCGCCAGCCTCCGGGACTCCGTTTACACTGAAGCTTTCTTT
D gene: TRBD1; J gene: TRBJ1-2; clone size: -; V gene: TRBV28; CDR3 protein: CASSQDGQGNYGYTF; CDR3 DNA: TGTGCCAGCAGTCAAGACGGACAGGGAAACTATGGCTACACCTTC
D gene: TRBD2; J gene: TRBJ2-3; clone size: -; V gene: TRBV20-1; CDR3 protein: CSARDREAQYF; CDR3 DNA: TGCAGTGCTAGAGATCGGGAGGCGCAGTATTTT
D gene: -; J gene: TRBJ2-1; clone size: -; V gene: TRBV7-2; CDR3 protein: CASSPTGNNEQFF; CDR3 DNA: TGTGCCAGCAGCCCCACAGGGAACAATGAGCAGTTCTTC
D gene: -; J gene: TRBJ2-5; clone size: -; V gene: TRBV6-6; CDR3 protein: CASSYGVSSGQTQYF; CDR3 DNA: TGTGCCAGCAGTTACGGCGTCAGTTCTGGGCAGACCCAGTACTTC
D gene: -; J gene: TRBJ1-2; clone size: few; V gene: TRBV28; CDR3 protein: CASSFGEVRGYTF; CDR3 DNA: TGTGCCAGCAGTTTTGGGGAGGTCAGGGGCTACACCTTC
D gene: TRBD2; J gene: TRBJ2-2; clone size: -; V gene: TRBV2; CDR3 protein: CASSEQAGAAGELFF; CDR3 DNA: TGTGCCAGCAGTGAACAAGCGGGAGCCGCCGGGGAGCTGTTTTTT
D gene: -; J gene: TRBJ1-1; clone size: once; V gene: TRBV6-5; CDR3 protein: CASSHRNTEAFF; CDR3 DNA: TGTGCCAGCAGCCATAGAAACACTGAAGCTTTCTTT
D gene: -; J gene: TRBJ2-1; clone size: once; V gene: TRBV5-1; CDR3 protein: CASSLEVREKFF; CDR3 DNA: TGCGCCAGCAGCTTGGAGGTCAGGGAAAAGTTCTTC
D gene: -; J gene: TRBJ2-1; clone size: -; V gene: TRBV6-5; CDR3 protein: CASSYSRRDNEQFF; CDR3 DNA: TGTGCCAGCAGTTACTCGAGGAGGGACAATGAGCAGTTCTTC
D gene: -; J gene: TRBJ1-4; clone size: -; V gene: TRBV15; CDR3 protein: CATSRDRGAKLFF; CDR3 DNA: TGTGCCACCAGCAGAGATAGGGGGGCGAAACTGTTTTTT
D gene: -; J gene: TRBJ2-5; clone size: -; V gene: TRBV20-1; CDR3 protein: CSATSGETQYF; CDR3 DNA: TGCAGTGCAACGTCGGGAGAGACCCAGTACTTC
D gene: TRBD1; J gene: TRBJ2-3; clone size: -; V gene: TRBV27; CDR3 protein: CASSGTGTGVKDTQYF; CDR3 DNA: TGTGCCAGCAGTGGTACCGGGACAGGGGTAAAAGATACGCAGTATTTT
D gene: -; J gene: TRBJ2-7; clone size: -; V gene: TRBV29-1; CDR3 protein: CSVELAGKRTYGGQYF; CDR3 DNA: TGCAGCGTTGAGCTGGCGGGGAAGAGGACCTACGGTGGGCAGTACTTC
D gene: -; J gene: TRBJ1-2; clone size: -; V gene: TRBV6-5; CDR3 protein: CASKAGANYGYTF; CDR3 DNA: TGTGCCAGCAAGGCAGGGGCTAACTATGGCTACACCTTC
D gene: -; J gene: TRBJ2-3; clone size: -; V gene: TRBV6-6; CDR3 protein: CASSPRGRPSTDTQYF; CDR3 DNA: TGTGCCAGCAGTCCCCGCGGACGGCCTAGCACAGATACGCAGTATTTT